The rows below give T cell receptor beta chains drawn from one sample of a study of control samples from healthy donors and cancer patients. Clones were sequenced by immunoSEQ multiplex PCR, and TCRdb holds only the in-frame ones, with some missing. This sample has 100,000 to 150,000 clones, with roughly 90% found just once. Sequenced: blood. The receptors come from a woman between 45 and 60 years old in good health. Each CDR3 is given with its conserved first and last residue. Each record gives: V gene, clone size, J gene, D gene, CDR3 DNA, CDR3 protein. A D gene is named only where the DNA matches it firmly. Some rows mark clone size as missing; the rest say once, few, many or name a class of expanded clone.

V gene: TRBV5-6
clone size: .
J gene: TRBJ2-2
D gene: TRBD2
CDR3 DNA: TGTGCCAGCAGCTTGCTAGCTAGCGGGAACACCGGGGAGCTGTTTTTT
CDR3 protein: CASSLLASGNTGELFF

V gene: TRBV6-1
clone size: .
J gene: TRBJ2-7
D gene: TRBD1
CDR3 DNA: TGTGCCAGCAGTGATCTGACAGGGGGCCCCTACGAGCAGTACTTC
CDR3 protein: CASSDLTGGPYEQYF

V gene: TRBV6-5
clone size: .
J gene: TRBJ1-1
D gene: TRBD1
CDR3 DNA: TGTGCCAGCAGACCGGGACAGGGATGGACTGAAGCTTTCTTT
CDR3 protein: CASRPGQGWTEAFF

V gene: TRBV19
clone size: .
J gene: TRBJ1-4
D gene: .
CDR3 DNA: TGTGCCAGTAGTATAAAGTTCCAGAGGGTAGGAGGTGAAAAACTGTTTTTT
CDR3 protein: CASSIKFQRVGGEKLFF

V gene: TRBV5-8
clone size: once
J gene: TRBJ2-1
D gene: .
CDR3 DNA: TGTGTCAGCAAATACAGGGCCAGCGGAGATGAGCAGTTCTTC
CDR3 protein: CVSKYRASGDEQFF

V gene: TRBV29-1
clone size: .
J gene: TRBJ2-6
D gene: .
CDR3 DNA: TGCAGCGTTGAATCTCGGGCCAACGTCCTGACTTTC
CDR3 protein: CSVESRANVLTF

V gene: TRBV6-4
clone size: few
J gene: TRBJ2-7
D gene: .
CDR3 DNA: TGTGCCAGCAGTGCCCCGCCCCCAGGACCCCCAAGGTACGAGCAGTACTTC
CDR3 protein: CASSAPPPGPPRYEQYF

V gene: TRBV5-1
clone size: .
J gene: TRBJ2-5
D gene: .
CDR3 DNA: TGCGCCAGGAATGTAACGCTCCCGCAAGAGACCCAGTACTTC
CDR3 protein: CARNVTLPQETQYF

V gene: TRBV4-1
clone size: .
J gene: TRBJ1-3
D gene: .
CDR3 DNA: TGCGCCAGCAGCCAGGAAGGAAACACCATATATTTT
CDR3 protein: CASSQEGNTIYF

V gene: TRBV14
clone size: .
J gene: TRBJ2-1
D gene: .
CDR3 DNA: TGTGCCAGCAGCCAAGACAGGTCGAGAGGACAGTTCTTC
CDR3 protein: CASSQDRSRGQFF

V gene: TRBV5-5
clone size: .
J gene: TRBJ1-2
D gene: .
CDR3 DNA: TGTGCCAGCAGCTTACAGCGGCCCTATGGCTACACCTTC
CDR3 protein: CASSLQRPYGYTF

V gene: TRBV5-1
clone size: .
J gene: TRBJ2-5
D gene: TRBD1
CDR3 DNA: TGCGCCAGCAGCTTGGGACAGGGGGCGGGAGAGACCCAGTACTTC
CDR3 protein: CASSLGQGAGETQYF

V gene: TRBV11-2
clone size: .
J gene: TRBJ1-2
D gene: TRBD1
CDR3 DNA: TGTGCCAGCAGCTCCCTAGGGACAGTCAGGAATGGCTACACCTTC
CDR3 protein: CASSSLGTVRNGYTF

V gene: TRBV5-4
clone size: .
J gene: TRBJ1-2
D gene: TRBD1
CDR3 DNA: TGTGCCAGCAGCCCGGGGACAGCTAACGGTGCTAACTATGGCTACACCTTC
CDR3 protein: CASSPGTANGANYGYTF

V gene: TRBV20-1
clone size: .
J gene: TRBJ1-6
D gene: .
CDR3 DNA: TGCAGTGCTAGTCTGCGCGACCGGTCCCTCCACTTT
CDR3 protein: CSASLRDRSLHF

V gene: TRBV30
clone size: .
J gene: TRBJ1-2
D gene: .
CDR3 DNA: TGTGCCTGGAGACCGTACCGGGATACCTATGGCTACACCTTC
CDR3 protein: CAWRPYRDTYGYTF

V gene: TRBV5-1
clone size: few
J gene: TRBJ1-2
D gene: .
CDR3 DNA: TGCGCCAGCAGCTTGGGGGACGGCGCTTATGGCTACACCTTC
CDR3 protein: CASSLGDGAYGYTF

V gene: TRBV6-5
clone size: .
J gene: TRBJ1-1
D gene: .
CDR3 DNA: TGTGCCAGCAGTCCCGAGAGGATGAACACTGAAGCTTTCTTT
CDR3 protein: CASSPERMNTEAFF

V gene: TRBV6-2/TRBV6-3
clone size: .
J gene: TRBJ2-3
D gene: TRBD2
CDR3 DNA: TGTGCCAGCAGCTCCAATAGCGGGGGGGCCACAGATACGCAGTATTTT
CDR3 protein: CASSSNSGGATDTQYF

V gene: TRBV7-9
clone size: .
J gene: TRBJ2-7
D gene: TRBD2
CDR3 DNA: TGTGCCAGCAGCTTCGGGACTAGCGGGGGTATCGACGAGCAGTACTTC
CDR3 protein: CASSFGTSGGIDEQYF

V gene: TRBV18
clone size: once
J gene: TRBJ2-3
D gene: TRBD2
CDR3 DNA: TGTGCCAGCTCACCGACTAGCGGGGGCGATACGCAGTATTTT
CDR3 protein: CASSPTSGGDTQYF

V gene: TRBV4-2
clone size: .
J gene: TRBJ1-2
D gene: .
CDR3 DNA: TGTGCCAGCAGCCAAGATAAGGGAGGAGGCTACACCTTC
CDR3 protein: CASSQDKGGGYTF

V gene: TRBV27
clone size: .
J gene: TRBJ2-7
D gene: .
CDR3 DNA: TGTGCCAGCAGTCCTCCCAACAGGCCCAACGAGCAGTACTTC
CDR3 protein: CASSPPNRPNEQYF

V gene: TRBV5-1
clone size: .
J gene: TRBJ1-6
D gene: TRBD1
CDR3 DNA: TGCGCCAGCAGCTTGGGAGACAGGGGGTTTTTCTATAATTCACCCCTCCACTTT
CDR3 protein: CASSLGDRGFFYNSPLHF

V gene: TRBV5-1
clone size: .
J gene: TRBJ2-1
D gene: TRBD2
CDR3 DNA: TGCGCCAGCAGCTTGGGTGGCGGGGGGCTAAACAATGAGCAGTTCTTC
CDR3 protein: CASSLGGGGLNNEQFF

V gene: TRBV5-1
clone size: once
J gene: TRBJ1-2
D gene: .
CDR3 DNA: TGCGCCAGCAGACCGGTGGGACGCACGGCCAATGGCTACACCTTC
CDR3 protein: CASRPVGRTANGYTF

V gene: TRBV13
clone size: .
J gene: TRBJ2-1
D gene: TRBD1
CDR3 DNA: TGTGCCAGCAGCACCCCTGGGACAGGGCTCTTTCCTGAGCAGTTCTTC
CDR3 protein: CASSTPGTGLFPEQFF

V gene: TRBV27
clone size: .
J gene: TRBJ1-4
D gene: .
CDR3 DNA: TGTGCCAGCAGTTTACAGGGGATAACTAATGAAAAACTGTTTTTT
CDR3 protein: CASSLQGITNEKLFF

V gene: TRBV19
clone size: .
J gene: TRBJ1-2
D gene: .
CDR3 DNA: TGTGCCAGTAGTATAGGAGGAAACTATGGCTACACCTTC
CDR3 protein: CASSIGGNYGYTF

V gene: TRBV10-3
clone size: .
J gene: TRBJ1-1
D gene: .
CDR3 DNA: TGTGCCATCAGTGATACCGCGATCAACACTGAAGCTTTCTTT
CDR3 protein: CAISDTAINTEAFF

V gene: TRBV27
clone size: .
J gene: TRBJ1-2
D gene: TRBD1
CDR3 DNA: TGTGCCAGCAGTTTGCTAGGACAGGGCATCTATGGCTACACCTTC
CDR3 protein: CASSLLGQGIYGYTF

V gene: TRBV6-4
clone size: .
J gene: TRBJ1-2
D gene: TRBD1
CDR3 DNA: TGTGCCAGCAGCCAACAGGGGGACTATGGCTACACCTTC
CDR3 protein: CASSQQGDYGYTF